This T cell receptor beta chain was recorded in a study of blood T cell repertoires in COVID-19. Study at large: From the United States, Italy and Spain came samples of acute and convalescent COVID-19. Sample material is recorded as cDNA or gDNA derived from T cells, B-cell-depleted T cells, or PBMCs.

As handled by the study authors: Estimation of nucleated cell counts was performed using reference gene primer amplification. Sequenced by immunoSEQ multiplex PCR; TCRdb stores in-frame clones only, minus some. V and J calls and clone size follow that table, whereas D and trimming were derived from the DNA. The table has 150,000 to 200,000 clones, 70% to 80% seen once. Looked up from germline, CDR1 is SGHTA and CDR2 is FQGTGA. The V and J ends lost 1 base and 7 bases respectively, with 14 bases between them. The CDR3 is 15 residues long. The sequence derives from a man in his sixties with acute or convalescent COVID-19. The chain is built from TRBV7-3 and TRBJ2-1; D remains unclear. The sequencing input was peripheral blood. Written as DNA, the CDR3 is TGTGCCAGCAGCTTAATCGCCCAGACTCCTAATGAGCAGTTCTTC. Translating gives CASSLIAQTPNEQFF.